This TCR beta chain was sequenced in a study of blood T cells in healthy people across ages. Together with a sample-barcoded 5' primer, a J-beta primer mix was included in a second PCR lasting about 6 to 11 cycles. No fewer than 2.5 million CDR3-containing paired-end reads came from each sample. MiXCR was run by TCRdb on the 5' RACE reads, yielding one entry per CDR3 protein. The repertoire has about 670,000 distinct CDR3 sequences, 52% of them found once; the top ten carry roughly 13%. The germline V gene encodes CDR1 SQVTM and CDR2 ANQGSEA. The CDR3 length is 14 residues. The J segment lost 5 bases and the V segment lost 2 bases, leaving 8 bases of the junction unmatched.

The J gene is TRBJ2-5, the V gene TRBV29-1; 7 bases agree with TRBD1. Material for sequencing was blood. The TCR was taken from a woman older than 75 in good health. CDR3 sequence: CSVEFQGVLETQYF. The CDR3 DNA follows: TGCAGCGTTGAATTCCAGGGGGTGTTGGAGACCCAGTACTTC.